The clone carrying this T cell receptor (beta chain) was seen repeatedly, ten times or more. The target antigen is unknown. This sample is part of a study of Graves' ophthalmopathy and Graves' hyperthyroidism. General study points: A 13-signature model separated ophthalmopathy from stable hyperthyroidism, reaching about 90% sensitivity and 75% to 83% specificity cross-validated. Blood contained most expanded thyroid clonotypes exceeding 0.001 frequency.

Hyperthyroidism patients had new diagnoses, durations under 2 months, and ages of 18 to 65. Clinicians made diagnoses from clinical symptoms, serum thyroxine, TRAb, thyroid ultrasound and orbital computed tomography. Amplification of the TCR beta CDR3 regions used RNA transcripts (as template). Second-round multiplex PCR came after a first-round RT-PCR that employed HTBI primers. TCRdb fed the multiplex PCR reads into MiXCR, producing one record per CDR3 protein. The sample lists about 620,000 distinct CDR3 sequences, about 20% occurring once. The V gene lost 8 bases and the J gene lost 5 bases, with 9 bases spanning the gap. The CDR3 covers 11 residues. CDR1 is MNHEY and CDR2 is SVGAGI in the germline V gene.

The chain combines TRBV6-5 with TRBJ1-2, with D perhaps matching TRBD1 (5 bases). The receptor was isolated from a woman younger than 30 with stable Graves' hyperthyroidism. Some clones in this sample may be carry-over from other donors' samples. The sequencing input was peripheral blood. In nucleotides, the CDR3 is TGTGCCAGCTCAGGGAAATATGGCTACACCTTC. Its translation: CASSGKYGYTF.